The rows below give T cell receptor beta chains drawn from one sample of a study of metastatic and nonmetastatic thyroid tumors. MiXCR reprocessed the PCR reads for TCRdb. The table includes about 32,000 clones, roughly a fifth detected once. Sequenced: blood. The receptors were gathered from a female donor with papillary thyroid cancer or a benign thyroid nodule (not recorded which). Some clones in this sample may be carry-over from other donors' samples. The CDR3 runs from the conserved cysteine through the conserved F or W. D genes are given only for firm matches. Only part of the rows carry a size: once, few, many, or a class if the clone is expanded.

>NA|15|TRBJ1-6|many|TRBV7-2
CASTRAFSYNSPLHF
TGTGCCAGCACCCGGGCTTTCTCCTATAATTCACCCCTCCACTTT
>TRBD2|16|TRBJ2-7|medium-sized|TRBV20-1
CSARNPLAGGPEEQYF
TGCAGTGCTAGAAACCCCCTAGCGGGGGGGCCGGAGGAGCAGTACTTC
>NA|14|TRBJ2-5|many|TRBV5-1
CASSLSSQQETQYF
TGCGCCAGCAGCTTAAGTTCTCAGCAAGAGACCCAGTACTTC
>NA|11|TRBJ1-1|NA|TRBV20-1
CSAGGNTEAFF
TGCAGTGCTGGGGGTAACACTGAAGCTTTCTTT
>TRBD1|16|TRBJ2-7|many|TRBV7-6
CASSSRGQGASYEQYF
TGTGCCAGCAGCTCCCGGGGACAGGGGGCATCCTACGAGCAGTACTTC
>NA|15|TRBJ2-3|NA|TRBV19
CASSTRTSNTDTQYF
TGTGCCAGTAGCACCCGGACATCGAACACAGATACGCAGTATTTT
>TRBD1|15|TRBJ2-2|many|TRBV28
CASSPPGGGPGELFF
TGTGCCAGCAGCCCCCCAGGGGGCGGACCCGGGGAGCTGTTTTTT
>NA|13|TRBJ2-2|many|TRBV5-1
CASSLGNTGELFF
TGCGCCAGCAGCTTGGGGAACACCGGGGAGCTGTTTTTT
>TRBD1|14|TRBJ1-2|NA|TRBV4-1
CASSQDQGQGVYTF
TGCGCCAGCAGCCAAGATCAGGGACAGGGGGTCTACACCTTC
>NA|16|TRBJ1-3|many|TRBV6-1
CASSERSDLSGNTIYF
TGTGCCAGCAGTGAGCGGTCCGACCTCTCTGGAAACACCATATATTTT
>TRBD2|13|TRBJ2-7|NA|TRBV15
CATSILAGEEQYF
TGTGCCACCAGCATCCTAGCGGGAGAGGAGCAGTACTTC
>NA|12|TRBJ1-1|many|TRBV7-9
CASSLWGSEAFF
TGTGCCAGCAGCTTATGGGGCTCTGAAGCTTTCTTT
>NA|15|TRBJ1-6|many|TRBV11-3
CASSLDRDQYSPLHF
TGTGCCAGCAGCCTCGACCGGGACCAGTATTCACCCCTCCACTTT
>NA|14|TRBJ1-1|few|TRBV28
CASNVGERNTEAFF
TGTGCCAGCAATGTCGGAGAGAGGAACACTGAAGCTTTCTTT
>TRBD1|14|TRBJ1-6|few|TRBV10-2
CASSRQGENSPLHF
TGCGCCAGCAGTCGACAGGGGGAGAATTCACCCCTCCACTTT
>NA|13|TRBJ1-5|many|TRBV11-3
CASSLGDGQPQHF
TGTGCCAGCAGCTTGGGGGATGGACAGCCCCAGCATTTT
>NA|15|TRBJ1-3|NA|TRBV11-2
CASSLRGGPGNTIYF
TGTGCCAGCAGCCTCCGTGGGGGGCCCGGAAACACCATATATTTT
>NA|16|TRBJ2-7|many|TRBV7-7
CASSLVGVGRSYEQYF
TGTGCTAGCAGCTTGGTGGGGGTAGGGCGCTCCTACGAGCAGTACTTC
>TRBD2|14|TRBJ2-7|NA|TRBV6-1
CASSGGLGGYEQYF
TGTGCCAGCAGTGGGGGACTAGGTGGGTACGAGCAGTACTTC
>NA|12|TRBJ2-1|NA|TRBV11-2
CASRLEGNEQFF
TGTGCCAGCAGACTCGAGGGGAATGAGCAGTTCTTC
>NA|13|TRBJ2-2|medium-sized|TRBV6-4
CASSDDAAGELFF
TGTGCCAGCAGTGACGACGCAGCGGGGGAGCTGTTTTTT
>NA|11|TRBJ2-7|few|TRBV10-2
CASSETALRYF
TGCGCCAGCAGTGAGACAGCGTTACGGTACTTC
>NA|17|TRBJ2-7|NA|TRBV5-1
CASSLRVGIREPYEQYF
TGCGCCAGCAGCTTGCGCGTCGGGATAAGGGAGCCCTACGAGCAGTACTTC
>NA|13|TRBJ1-2|many|TRBV20-1
CSASRGVNYGYTF
TGCAGTGCTAGTAGAGGAGTGAACTATGGCTACACCTTC
>NA|16|TRBJ1-1|many|TRBV5-1
CASSHAPQLPNTEAFF
TGCGCCAGCAGCCATGCCCCCCAGTTACCGAACACTGAAGCTTTCTTT
>NA|16|TRBJ1-2|many|TRBV28
CASSLWGTLGGGGYTF
TGTGCCAGCAGTTTATGGGGGACCCTCGGGGGTGGCGGCTACACCTTC
>NA|14|TRBJ1-2|medium-sized|TRBV6-1
CATTHPGPSGGYTF
TGTGCCACCACCCACCCCGGTCCTTCGGGTGGCTACACCTTC
>NA|13|TRBJ1-5|NA|TRBV19
CASSERRNQPQHF
TGTGCCAGTAGTGAAAGGCGGAATCAGCCCCAGCATTTT
>TRBD2|18|TRBJ2-2|NA|TRBV11-2
CASSSLAGGPTDTGELFF
TGTGCCAGCAGCTCACTAGCGGGAGGGCCGACGGACACCGGGGAGCTGTTTTTT
>NA|14|TRBJ1-6|many|TRBV27
CASGQPRVRSPLHF
TGTGCCAGCGGACAACCCAGGGTTCGTTCACCCCTCCACTTT
>NA|13|TRBJ2-2|few|TRBV30
CAWRSFYTGELFF
TGTGCCTGGAGGAGTTTCTACACCGGGGAGCTGTTTTTT
>TRBD1|15|TRBJ2-2|many|TRBV9
CASRSGGSNTGELFF
TGTGCCAGCAGGTCAGGGGGATCGAACACCGGGGAGCTGTTTTTT
>TRBD1|13|TRBJ2-7|many|TRBV9
CASSPRDSYEQYF
TGTGCCAGCAGCCCTAGGGACAGCTACGAGCAGTACTTC
>NA|14|TRBJ1-3|NA|TRBV20-1
CSAYSGGSGNTIYF
TGCAGTGCTTACTCCGGAGGTTCTGGAAACACCATATATTTT
>NA|15|TRBJ2-3|NA|TRBV20-1
CSATGARFTSDTQYF
TGCAGTGCTACGGGGGCGCGTTTCACCTCAGATACGCAGTATTTT
>NA|15|TRBJ1-3|many|TRBV6-5
CASSYSPGTRNTIYF
TGTGCCAGCAGTTACTCTCCAGGGACTAGGAACACCATATATTTT
>NA|14|TRBJ2-7|NA|TRBV4-1
CASSQNRFAYEQYF
TGCGCCAGCAGCCAAAATAGATTCGCCTACGAGCAGTACTTC
>NA|13|TRBJ2-6|NA|TRBV7-2
CASSRAGANVLTF
TGTGCCAGCAGCCGAGCTGGGGCCAACGTCCTGACTTTC
>NA|13|TRBJ1-2|many|TRBV9
CASSVVGNDGYTF
TGTGCCAGCAGCGTAGTGGGGAATGATGGCTACACCTTC
>NA|14|TRBJ1-2|many|TRBV19
CASSIGGANYGYTF
TGTGCCAGTAGTATCGGCGGAGCTAACTATGGCTACACCTTC
>TRBD1|14|TRBJ1-2|many|TRBV28
CASSLPRGRTGYTF
TGTGCCAGCAGTTTACCCAGGGGGCGTACCGGCTACACCTTC
>NA|15|TRBJ2-5|many|TRBV5-4
CASSLEVGGAKTQYF
TGTGCCAGCAGCTTGGAGGTAGGGGGTGCGAAGACCCAGTACTTC
>TRBD2|17|TRBJ2-3|NA|TRBV4-1
CASSQLPPGGGTDTQYF
TGCGCCAGCAGCCAACTCCCCCCGGGGGGTGGCACAGATACGCAGTATTTT
>NA|12|TRBJ2-1|few|TRBV6-5
CASSYSSVGQFF
TGTGCCAGCAGTTACTCGTCGGTTGGGCAGTTCTTC
>TRBD1|15|TRBJ2-1|many|TRBV19
CASRRDRGPYNEQFF
TGTGCCAGTAGGAGGGACAGGGGCCCCTACAATGAGCAGTTCTTC
>NA|14|TRBJ1-1|many|TRBV2
CASSVQATNTEAFF
TGTGCCAGCAGTGTTCAGGCTACGAACACTGAAGCTTTCTTT
>TRBD1|13|TRBJ1-2|many|TRBV11-2
CASSHPTGDGYTF
TGTGCCAGCAGCCACCCGACAGGGGACGGCTACACCTTC
>NA|16|TRBJ2-6|NA|TRBV28
CASSSGRISGANVLTF
TGTGCCAGCAGTTCGGGACGGATCTCTGGGGCCAACGTCCTGACTTTC
>NA|14|TRBJ2-7|many|TRBV7-8
CASSLARQDNEQYF
TGTGCCAGCAGCTTAGCGCGGCAGGACAACGAGCAGTACTTC
>NA|16|TRBJ2-3|few|TRBV6-5
CASSSPFRASTDTQYF
TGTGCCAGCAGTTCCCCCTTCCGGGCTAGCACAGATACGCAGTATTTT
>NA|13|TRBJ2-7|many|TRBV29-1
CSVARQGDHEQYF
TGCAGTGTCGCCCGACAAGGGGACCACGAGCAGTACTTC
>NA|19|TRBJ2-6|many|TRBV12-3/TRBV12-4
CASSFPQGQAGRGANVLTF
TGTGCCAGCAGTTTCCCCCAAGGGCAGGCCGGCCGGGGGGCCAACGTCCTGACTTTC
>TRBD1|16|TRBJ2-2|NA|TRBV10-2
CASRWGQGANTGELFF
TGCGCCAGCAGGTGGGGACAGGGGGCCAACACCGGGGAGCTGTTTTTT
>NA|12|TRBJ2-7|many|TRBV20-1
CSARGGPYEQYF
TGCAGTGCTAGGGGCGGACCCTACGAGCAGTACTTC
>TRBD1|14|TRBJ1-6|few|TRBV6-1
CASGVGQGNSPLHF
TGTGCCAGCGGGGTAGGACAGGGTAATTCACCCCTCCACTTT
>NA|13|TRBJ2-7|NA|TRBV7-9
CASSLGQPYEQYF
TGTGCCAGCAGCCTCGGACAGCCCTACGAGCAGTACTTC
>TRBD1|16|TRBJ1-2|medium-sized|TRBV5-5
CASSQGTGVRNYGYTF
TGTGCCAGCAGCCAGGGGACAGGGGTACGTAACTATGGCTACACCTTC